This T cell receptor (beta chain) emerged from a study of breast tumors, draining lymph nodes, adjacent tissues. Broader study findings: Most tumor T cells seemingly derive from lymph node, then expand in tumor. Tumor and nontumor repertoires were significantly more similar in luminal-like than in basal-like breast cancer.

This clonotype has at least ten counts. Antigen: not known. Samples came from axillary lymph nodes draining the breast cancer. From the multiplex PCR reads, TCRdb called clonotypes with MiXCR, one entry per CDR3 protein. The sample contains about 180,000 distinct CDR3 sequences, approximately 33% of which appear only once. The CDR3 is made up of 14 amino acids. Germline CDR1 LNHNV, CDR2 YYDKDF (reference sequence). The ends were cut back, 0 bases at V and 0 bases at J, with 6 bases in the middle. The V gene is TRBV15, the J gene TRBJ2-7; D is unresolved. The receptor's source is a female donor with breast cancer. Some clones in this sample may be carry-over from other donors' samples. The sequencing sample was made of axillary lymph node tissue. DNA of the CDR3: TGTGCCACCAGCAGAGAAGGTCACTCCTACGAGCAGTACTTC. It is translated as CATSREGHSYEQYF.